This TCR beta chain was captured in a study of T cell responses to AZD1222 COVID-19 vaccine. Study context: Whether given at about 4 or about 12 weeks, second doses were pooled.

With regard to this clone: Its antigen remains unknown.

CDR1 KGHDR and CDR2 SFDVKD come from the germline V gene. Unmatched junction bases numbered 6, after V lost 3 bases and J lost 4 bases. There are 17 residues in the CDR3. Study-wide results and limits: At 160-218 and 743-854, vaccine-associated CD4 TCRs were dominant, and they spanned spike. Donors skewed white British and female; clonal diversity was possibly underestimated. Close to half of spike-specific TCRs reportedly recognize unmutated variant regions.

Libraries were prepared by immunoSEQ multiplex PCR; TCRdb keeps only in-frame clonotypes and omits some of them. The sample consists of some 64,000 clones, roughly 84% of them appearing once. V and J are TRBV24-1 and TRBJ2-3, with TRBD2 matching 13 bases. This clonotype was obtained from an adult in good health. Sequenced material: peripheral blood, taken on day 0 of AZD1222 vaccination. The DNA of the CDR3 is TGTGCCACCAGTGATACCGGGACTAGCGGGGCGGCAGATACGCAGTATTTT. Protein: CATSDTGTSGAADTQYF.